This is a list of T cell receptor beta chains from one sample in a study of Ad26.COV2.S vaccination and SARS-CoV-2 variants. Some clones are missing from TCRdb's copy, which holds only in-frame ones; the method was immunoSEQ multiplex PCR. The table lists under 250,000 clones, roughly 89% of them singletons, with less than 3.5% in the top ten. The sample was peripheral blood, taken in a trial of Ad26.COV2.S vaccine versus placebo. The receptors stem from a person aged 18-65 years who received the Ad26.COV2.S COVID-19 vaccine or a placebo. The CDR3 runs from the conserved cysteine through the conserved F or W. The order of the fields is D gene, V gene, clone size, J gene, CDR3 DNA, CDR3 protein. A D gene is named only where the DNA matches it firmly. Clone size is not always given. Where it is, it says once, few, many or a class for expanded clones.

NA	TRBV7-9	NA	TRBJ1-3	TGTGCCAGCAGCTTAGCGACGGTGTCTGGAAACACCATATATTTT	CASSLATVSGNTIYF
TRBD1	TRBV12-5	NA	TRBJ2-5	TGTGCTAGTGGCCCCTCCGGGACAGGGGGCCGGGTTCAGTACTTC	CASGPSGTGGRVQYF
TRBD1	TRBV16	NA	TRBJ2-3	TGTGCCAGCAGCCGGGGACAGCTCAGGACAGATACGCAGTATTTT	CASSRGQLRTDTQYF
TRBD1	TRBV19	NA	TRBJ1-6	TGTGCCAGCCGCTCCGACAGGGACTCACCCCTCCACTTT	CASRSDRDSPLHF
TRBD1	TRBV5-6	NA	TRBJ1-2	TGTGCCAGCAGCTTAAACAGGGGCAACTATGGCTACACCTTC	CASSLNRGNYGYTF
TRBD2	TRBV3-1/TRBV3-2	NA	TRBJ2-5	TGTGCCAGCAGCCCCCGGAGCGGGGGGGCGGGGACCCAGTACTTC	CASSPRSGGAGTQYF
TRBD2	TRBV4-1	once	TRBJ2-3	TGCGCCAGCAGCTACGGGACTAGCGGGTACACAGATACGCAGTATTTT	CASSYGTSGYTDTQYF
NA	TRBV24-1	NA	TRBJ2-1	TGTGCCACCAGTGAATCTACTAGACCCAATGAGCAGTTCTTC	CATSESTRPNEQFF
NA	TRBV10-2	NA	TRBJ2-4	TGCGCCAGCAGCAGGACAGTATCTAGGGGGGGCAAAAACATTCAGTACTTC	CASSRTVSRGGKNIQYF
TRBD1	TRBV7-2	NA	TRBJ2-3	TGTGCCAGCAGCTTAATGAGGGACAGGGTCGGGAGCACAGATACGCAGTATTTT	CASSLMRDRVGSTDTQYF
NA	TRBV7-8	NA	TRBJ1-4	TGTGCCAGCAGCCGAGGAGCAACTAATGAAAAACTGTTTTTT	CASSRGATNEKLFF
NA	TRBV28	once	TRBJ1-2	TGTGCCAGCAGTCGCAGGACCTATGGCTACACCTTC	CASSRRTYGYTF
NA	TRBV15	NA	TRBJ2-3	TGTGCCACCAGCAGAGATCGGGCGAGGGGTGAGAGCACAGATACGCAGTATTTT	CATSRDRARGESTDTQYF
NA	TRBV6-2/TRBV6-3	few	TRBJ1-1	TGTGCCAGCAGTTACTCGGGGGAATTCGGGGTGAAAGGAGACACTGAAGCTTTCTTT	CASSYSGEFGVKGDTEAFF
TRBD2	TRBV4-3	NA	TRBJ2-2	TGCGCCAGCAGCTGGACTAGCGGGAACACCGGGGAGCTGTTTTTT	CASSWTSGNTGELFF